One sample yielded the 4 T cell receptor beta chains listed below, sequenced in a study of tumour-infiltrating T cells in Burkitt lymphoma (dated by TCRdb to 2019 to 2021). The protocol used for the library was the immunoSEQ multiplex PCR assay. This is the immuneACCESS table as TCRdb keeps it, with only in-frame sequences that have V and J called. A part of the clones is gone; compared with another copy, unresolved V genes explain less than half, and the rest is unexplained. The sample includes roughly 860 clones, with 20% to 30% observed a single time. 26% of the sample goes to the ten largest clones. Material: tumor tissue. Source of these receptors: a human donor with Burkitt lymphoma.

By share, this clone counts as large. V is TRBV6-1 and J is TRBJ1-5; D remains ambiguous. Germline CDR1 and CDR2: MNHNS and SASEGT. The V and J ends lost 7 bases and 0 bases respectively, with 7 bases between them. There are 13 residues in the CDR3. The CDR3 DNA reads as TGTGCCAGCAATTATGCTAGCAATCAGCCCCAGCATTTT. It yields the protein CASNYASNQPQHF.

This clone is categorized as large. The J gene is TRBJ1-1, the V gene TRBV27, with unresolved D. Between the trimmed V and J ends, which lost 8 bases and 1 base, there was a span of 11 bases. This CDR3 region has 13 residues. Germline values: CDR1 MNHEY, CDR2 SMNVEV (reference sequence). CDR3 sequence: CASGLGGNTEAFF. Here the CDR3 DNA reads TGTGCCAGCGGTCTAGGTGGGAACACTGAAGCTTTCTTT.

This sequence joins TRBV6-5 and TRBJ1-5; D may be TRBD1 (6 bases). The length of the CDR3 is 13 residues. The V gene lost 5 bases and the J gene lost 2 bases, with 7 bases spanning the gap. The V gene's germline CDR1 is MNHEY and CDR2 SVGAGI. The CDR3 region is CASSRGGNQPQHF. CDR3 bases: TGTGCCAGCAGTAGGGGGGGCAATCAGCCCCAGCATTTT.

Within the sample, this clone is large. The chain links TRBV27 to TRBJ2-3, with TRBD2 identical over 10 bases. CDR3 length equals 14 residues. V shed 7 bases and J 6 bases; nucleotides not matched to a gene: 7. Per the germline V gene, CDR1 is MNHEY and CDR2 is SMNVEV (reference sequence). The CDR3 spells CASNGLAGVDTQYF. The CDR3 DNA follows: TGTGCCAGCAATGGTCTAGCGGGGGTGGATACGCAGTATTTT.